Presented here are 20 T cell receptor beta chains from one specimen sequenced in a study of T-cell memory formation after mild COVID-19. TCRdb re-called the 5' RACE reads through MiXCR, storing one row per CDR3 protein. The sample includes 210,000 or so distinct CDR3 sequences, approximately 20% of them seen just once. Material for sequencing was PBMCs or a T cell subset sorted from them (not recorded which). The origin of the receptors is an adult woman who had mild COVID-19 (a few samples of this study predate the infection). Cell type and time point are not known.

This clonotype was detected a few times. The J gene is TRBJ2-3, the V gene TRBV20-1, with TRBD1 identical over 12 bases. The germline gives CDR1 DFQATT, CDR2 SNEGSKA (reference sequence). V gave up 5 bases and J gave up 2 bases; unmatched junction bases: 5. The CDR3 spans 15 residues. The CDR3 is CSAGGTGGFTDTQYF. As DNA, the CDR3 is TGCAGTGCTGGGGGGACAGGGGGCTTCACAGATACGCAGTATTTT.

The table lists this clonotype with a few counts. The CDR3 coding sequence is TGTGCCAGTAGTCCTTCAGGGCACAATCAGCCCCAGCATTTT. Protein sequence: CASSPSGHNQPQHF. J is TRBJ1-5 and V is TRBV19; a possible D gene is TRBD1 (5 bases). Germline-derived CDR1 and CDR2 are LNHDA and SQIVND (reference sequence). V was trimmed by 5 bases and J by 3 bases, leaving 11 bases between them. The CDR3 runs to 14 residues.

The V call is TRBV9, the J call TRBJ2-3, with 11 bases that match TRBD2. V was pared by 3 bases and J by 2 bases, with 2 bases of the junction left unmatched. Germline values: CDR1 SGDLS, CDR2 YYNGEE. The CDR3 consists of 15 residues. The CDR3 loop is CASSATSGDTDTQYF. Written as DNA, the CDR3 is TGTGCCAGCAGCGCGACTAGCGGGGACACAGATACGCAGTATTTT.

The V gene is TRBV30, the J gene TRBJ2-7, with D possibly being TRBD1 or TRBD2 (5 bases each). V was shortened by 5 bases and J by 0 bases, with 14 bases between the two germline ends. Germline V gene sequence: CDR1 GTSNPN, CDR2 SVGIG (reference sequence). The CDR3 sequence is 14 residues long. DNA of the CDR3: TGTGCCTGGGACCCGGGACCTGCCTCCTACGAGCAGTACTTC. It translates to CAWDPGPASYEQYF.

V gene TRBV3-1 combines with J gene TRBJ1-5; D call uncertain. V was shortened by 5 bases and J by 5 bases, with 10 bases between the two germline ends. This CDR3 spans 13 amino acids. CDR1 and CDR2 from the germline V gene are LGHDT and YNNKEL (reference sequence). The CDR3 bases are TGTGCCAGCAGCTTTGGGCCCGATCAGCCCCAGCATTTT. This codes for CASSFGPDQPQHF.

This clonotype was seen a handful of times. The CDR3 DNA follows: TGCAGTGCTAAGGAAGGTCATCAGCCCCAGCATTTT. Protein product: CSAKEGHQPQHF. The chain employs TRBV20-1 and TRBJ1-5; D not certain. Trimming pared 4 bases from V and 5 bases from J, leaving 9 bases between. Per the germline V gene, CDR1 is DFQATT and CDR2 is SNEGSKA (reference sequence). This CDR3 spans 12 amino acids.

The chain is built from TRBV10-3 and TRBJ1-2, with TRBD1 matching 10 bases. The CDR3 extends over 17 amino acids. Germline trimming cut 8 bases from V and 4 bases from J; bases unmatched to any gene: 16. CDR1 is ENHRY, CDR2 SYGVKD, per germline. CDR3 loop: CAIRPGGTGAPLYGYTF. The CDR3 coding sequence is TGTGCCATCCGCCCTGGGGGGACAGGGGCCCCTCTCTATGGCTACACCTTC.

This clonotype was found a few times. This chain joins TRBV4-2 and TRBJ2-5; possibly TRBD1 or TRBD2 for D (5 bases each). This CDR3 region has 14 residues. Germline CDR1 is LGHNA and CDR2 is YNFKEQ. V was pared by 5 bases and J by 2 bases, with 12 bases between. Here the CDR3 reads CASSGATGQETQYF. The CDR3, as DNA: TGTGCCAGCAGCGGGGCGACGGGACAAGAGACCCAGTACTTC.

The CDR3 sequence is CSALPVRGSSYNEQFF. CDR3 DNA: TGCAGTGCCCTCCCGGTACGCGGAAGCTCCTACAATGAGCAGTTCTTC. The rearrangement joins TRBV20-1 to TRBJ2-1; D not certain. Germline V gives CDR1 DFQATT, CDR2 SNEGSKA (reference sequence). The CDR3 runs 16 residues. Trimming removed 6 bases at V and 0 bases at J, with 18 bases between.

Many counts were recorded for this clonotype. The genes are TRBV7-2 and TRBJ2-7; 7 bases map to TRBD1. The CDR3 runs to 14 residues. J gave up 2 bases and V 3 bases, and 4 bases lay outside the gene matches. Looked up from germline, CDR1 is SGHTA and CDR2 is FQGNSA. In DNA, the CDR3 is TGTGCCAGCAGCTTCCACAGGGGTCCCTACGAGCAGTACTTC. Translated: CASSFHRGPYEQYF. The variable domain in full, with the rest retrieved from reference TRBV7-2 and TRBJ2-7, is GAGVSQSPSNKVTEKGKDVELRCDPISGHTALYWYRQSLGQGLEFLIYFQGNSAPDKSGLPSDRFSAERTGGSVSTLTIQRTQQEDSAVYLCASSFHRGPYEQYFGPGTRLTVT.

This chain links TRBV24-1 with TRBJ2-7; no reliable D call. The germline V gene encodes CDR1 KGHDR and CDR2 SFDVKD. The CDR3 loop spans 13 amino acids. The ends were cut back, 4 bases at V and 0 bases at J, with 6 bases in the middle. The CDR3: CATSEAGSYEQYF. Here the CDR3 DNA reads TGTGCCACCAGTGAGGCCGGCTCCTACGAGCAGTACTTC.

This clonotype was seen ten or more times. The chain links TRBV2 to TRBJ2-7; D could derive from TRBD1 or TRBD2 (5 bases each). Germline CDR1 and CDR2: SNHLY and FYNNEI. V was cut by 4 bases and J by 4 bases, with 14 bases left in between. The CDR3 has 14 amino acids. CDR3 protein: CASSGGKSGYEQYF. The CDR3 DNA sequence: TGTGCCAGCAGTGGGGGGAAAAGTGGGTACGAGCAGTACTTC.

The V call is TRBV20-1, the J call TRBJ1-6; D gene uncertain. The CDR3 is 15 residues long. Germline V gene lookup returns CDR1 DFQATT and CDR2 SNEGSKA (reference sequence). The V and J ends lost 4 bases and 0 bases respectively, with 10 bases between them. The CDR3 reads CSAKVMSSYNSPLHF. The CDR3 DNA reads TGCAGTGCTAAAGTCATGAGCTCCTATAATTCACCCCTCCACTTT.

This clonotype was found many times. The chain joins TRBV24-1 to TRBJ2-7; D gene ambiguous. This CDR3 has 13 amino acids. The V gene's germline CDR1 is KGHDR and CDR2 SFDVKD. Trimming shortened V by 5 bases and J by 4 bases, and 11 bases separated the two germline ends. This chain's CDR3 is CATSVPDPYEQYF. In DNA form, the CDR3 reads TGTGCCACCAGTGTTCCAGACCCTTACGAGCAGTACTTC.

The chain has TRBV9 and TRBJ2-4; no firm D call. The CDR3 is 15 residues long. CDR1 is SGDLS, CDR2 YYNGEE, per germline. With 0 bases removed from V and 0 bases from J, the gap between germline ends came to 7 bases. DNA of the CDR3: TGTGCCAGCAGCGTAGGGGCAGGAGCCAAAAACATTCAGTACTTC. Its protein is CASSVGAGAKNIQYF.

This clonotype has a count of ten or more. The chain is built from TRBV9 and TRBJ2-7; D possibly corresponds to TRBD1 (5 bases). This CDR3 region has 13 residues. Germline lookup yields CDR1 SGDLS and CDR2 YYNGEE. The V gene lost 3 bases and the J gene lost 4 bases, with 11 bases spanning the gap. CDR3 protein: CASSANSGYEQYF. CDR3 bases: TGTGCCAGCAGCGCCAATTCAGGGTACGAGCAGTACTTC.

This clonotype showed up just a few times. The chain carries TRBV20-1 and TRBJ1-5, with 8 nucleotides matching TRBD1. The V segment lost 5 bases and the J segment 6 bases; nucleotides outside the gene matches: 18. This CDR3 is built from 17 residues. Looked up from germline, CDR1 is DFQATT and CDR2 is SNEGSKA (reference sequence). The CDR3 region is CSAADRTGIAGGQPQHF. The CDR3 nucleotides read TGCAGTGCTGCGGATAGGACAGGGATAGCCGGCGGTCAGCCCCAGCATTTT.

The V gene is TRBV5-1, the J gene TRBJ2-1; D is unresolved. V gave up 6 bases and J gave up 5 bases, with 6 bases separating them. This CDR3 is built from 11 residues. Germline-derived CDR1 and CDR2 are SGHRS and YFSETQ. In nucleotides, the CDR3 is TGCGCCAGCAAGGAAAACAATGAGCAGTTCTTC. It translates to CASKENNEQFF.

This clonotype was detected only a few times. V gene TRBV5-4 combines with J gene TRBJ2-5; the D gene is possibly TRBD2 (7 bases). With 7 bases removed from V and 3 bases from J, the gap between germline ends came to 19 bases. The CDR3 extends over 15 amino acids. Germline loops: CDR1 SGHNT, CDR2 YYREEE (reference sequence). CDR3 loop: CASGGAATSEETQYF. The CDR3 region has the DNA TGTGCCAGCGGGGGGGCGGCAACTTCTGAAGAGACCCAGTACTTC.

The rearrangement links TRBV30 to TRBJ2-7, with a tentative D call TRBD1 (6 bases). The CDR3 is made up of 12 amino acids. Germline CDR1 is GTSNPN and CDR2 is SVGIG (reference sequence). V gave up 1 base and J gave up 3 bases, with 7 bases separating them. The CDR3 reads CAWSEDSYEQYF. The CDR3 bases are TGTGCCTGGAGTGAGGACAGCTACGAGCAGTACTTC.